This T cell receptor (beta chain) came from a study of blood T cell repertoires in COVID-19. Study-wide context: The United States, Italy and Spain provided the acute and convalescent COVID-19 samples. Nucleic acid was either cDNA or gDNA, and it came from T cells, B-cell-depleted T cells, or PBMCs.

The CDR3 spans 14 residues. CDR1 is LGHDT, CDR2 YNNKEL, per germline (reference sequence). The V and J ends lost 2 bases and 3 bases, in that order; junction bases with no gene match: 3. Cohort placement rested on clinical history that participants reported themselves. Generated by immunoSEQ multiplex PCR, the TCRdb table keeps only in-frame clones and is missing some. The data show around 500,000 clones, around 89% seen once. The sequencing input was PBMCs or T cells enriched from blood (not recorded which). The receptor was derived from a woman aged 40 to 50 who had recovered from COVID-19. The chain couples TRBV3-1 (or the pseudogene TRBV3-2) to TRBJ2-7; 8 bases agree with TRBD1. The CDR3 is CASSQLDRGYEQYF. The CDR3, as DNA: TGTGCCAGCAGCCAACTAGACAGGGGCTACGAGCAGTACTTC.